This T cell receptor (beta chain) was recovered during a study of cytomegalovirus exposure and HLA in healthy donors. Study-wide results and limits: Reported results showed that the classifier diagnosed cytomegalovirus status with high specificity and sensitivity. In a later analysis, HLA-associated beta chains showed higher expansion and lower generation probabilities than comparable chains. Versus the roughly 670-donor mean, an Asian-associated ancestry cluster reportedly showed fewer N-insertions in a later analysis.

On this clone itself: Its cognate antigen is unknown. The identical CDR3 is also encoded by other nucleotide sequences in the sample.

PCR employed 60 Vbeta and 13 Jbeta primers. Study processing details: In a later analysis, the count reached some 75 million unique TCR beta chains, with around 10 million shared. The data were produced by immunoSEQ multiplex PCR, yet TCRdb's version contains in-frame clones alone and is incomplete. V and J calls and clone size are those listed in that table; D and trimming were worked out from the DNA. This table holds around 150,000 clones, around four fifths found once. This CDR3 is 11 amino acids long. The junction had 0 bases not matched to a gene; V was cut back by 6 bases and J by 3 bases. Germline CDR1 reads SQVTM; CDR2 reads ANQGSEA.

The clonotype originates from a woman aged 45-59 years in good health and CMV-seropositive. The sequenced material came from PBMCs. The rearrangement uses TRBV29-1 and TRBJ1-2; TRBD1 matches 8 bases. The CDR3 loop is CSVGQDYGYTF. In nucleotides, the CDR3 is TGCAGCGTGGGACAGGACTATGGCTACACCTTC.